Listed below are T cell receptor beta chains from one sample, sequenced in a study of T cell clonotyping in hematopoietic cell transplantation. The method was immunoSEQ multiplex PCR; TCRdb's version includes in-frame clones alone and lacks a portion of them. The table has around 15,000 clones, around 85% seen once. The starting material was PBMCs, obtained 100 days after allogeneic stem cell transplant. Every receptor here comes from a male patient between 60 and 69 years old who had an allogeneic stem cell transplant from a related donor, so the T cells may come from the graft donor. Some clones in this sample may be carry-over from other donors' samples. CDR3s include the opening cysteine and the closing phenylalanine or tryptophan. Each record gives: clone size, J gene, V gene, D gene, CDR3 DNA, CDR3 protein. The D gene is left open where the match is weak. Clone size, where shown, is once, few, many, or a class for clones that have expanded.

clone size: -; J gene: TRBJ2-7; V gene: TRBV2; D gene: -; CDR3 DNA: TGTGCCAGCAGCTCTACGAGTCACACCCTATACGAGCAGTACTTC; CDR3 protein: CASSSTSHTLYEQYF
clone size: -; J gene: TRBJ1-2; V gene: TRBV11-2; D gene: -; CDR3 DNA: TGTGCCAGCAGCTTAGATGGGAGGGGGAACTATGGCTACACCTTC; CDR3 protein: CASSLDGRGNYGYTF
clone size: -; J gene: TRBJ2-2; V gene: TRBV10-3; D gene: -; CDR3 DNA: TGTGCCATCAGCGACACGAACACCGGGGAGCTGTTTTTT; CDR3 protein: CAISDTNTGELFF
clone size: -; J gene: TRBJ1-5; V gene: TRBV30; D gene: -; CDR3 DNA: TGTGCCTGGAGCGGAGACACTAGCAATCAGCCCCAGCATTTT; CDR3 protein: CAWSGDTSNQPQHF
clone size: -; J gene: TRBJ2-5; V gene: TRBV28; D gene: TRBD1; CDR3 DNA: TGTGCCAGCAGAGGGACAGCCCAAGAGACCCAGTACTTC; CDR3 protein: CASRGTAQETQYF
clone size: -; J gene: TRBJ1-3; V gene: TRBV30; D gene: -; CDR3 DNA: TGTGCCTGGAGTGCAGGTTTTGGAAACACCATATATTTT; CDR3 protein: CAWSAGFGNTIYF
clone size: -; J gene: TRBJ1-1; V gene: TRBV9; D gene: TRBD1; CDR3 DNA: TGTGCCAGCAGCGGGAGGACAGGGTTGAACACTGAAGCTTTCTTT; CDR3 protein: CASSGRTGLNTEAFF
clone size: -; J gene: TRBJ1-2; V gene: TRBV29-1; D gene: TRBD1; CDR3 DNA: TGCAGCGTCGGACAGGGAGCGAGAGGGGGCTACACCTTC; CDR3 protein: CSVGQGARGGYTF
clone size: -; J gene: TRBJ1-5; V gene: TRBV21-1; D gene: -; CDR3 DNA: TGTGCCAGCAGCAAAGAATGGGTTCGGGGAGAGAAAATACCGGGCTTCAATCAGCCCCAGCATTTT; CDR3 protein: CASSKEWVRGEKIPGFNQPQHF
clone size: -; J gene: TRBJ1-4; V gene: TRBV7-9; D gene: TRBD1; CDR3 DNA: TGTGCCAGCAGCCGTGGGACAGGGAGTGAAAAACTGTTTTTT; CDR3 protein: CASSRGTGSEKLFF
clone size: -; J gene: TRBJ2-7; V gene: TRBV5-1; D gene: -; CDR3 DNA: TGCGCCAGCAGCCCCAAGGTAGAATACCCCTACGAGCAGTACTTC; CDR3 protein: CASSPKVEYPYEQYF
clone size: -; J gene: TRBJ2-7; V gene: TRBV7-9; D gene: TRBD1; CDR3 DNA: TGTGCCAGCAGCTCCCGGGACAGCTTTATCTACGAGCAGTACTTC; CDR3 protein: CASSSRDSFIYEQYF
clone size: -; J gene: TRBJ2-3; V gene: TRBV7-2; D gene: -; CDR3 DNA: TGTGCCAGCAGATTCAGTCCTAGCGTTTCAGATACGCAGTATTTT; CDR3 protein: CASRFSPSVSDTQYF
clone size: -; J gene: TRBJ1-2; V gene: TRBV2; D gene: -; CDR3 DNA: TGTGCCAGCAGAGACCCAAGGGATTCCTATGGCTACACCTTC; CDR3 protein: CASRDPRDSYGYTF
clone size: -; J gene: TRBJ2-3; V gene: TRBV7-9; D gene: TRBD2; CDR3 DNA: TGTGCCAGCAGCTTAGCCCTTACTAGCGGGGCTAGCACAGATACGCAGTATTTT; CDR3 protein: CASSLALTSGASTDTQYF
clone size: once; J gene: TRBJ2-2; V gene: TRBV7-7; D gene: TRBD1; CDR3 DNA: TGTGCCAGCAGCTTAAGTCCCGGGACAGGGGCGGCCGGGGAGCTGTTTTTT; CDR3 protein: CASSLSPGTGAAGELFF
clone size: -; J gene: TRBJ2-5; V gene: TRBV7-2; D gene: TRBD2; CDR3 DNA: TGTGCCAGCAGCGTACCTAGCGGCCAAGAGACCCAGTACTTC; CDR3 protein: CASSVPSGQETQYF
clone size: -; J gene: TRBJ1-2; V gene: TRBV7-2; D gene: -; CDR3 DNA: TGTGCCAGCAGCACGTCGGCTTCGGACTATGGCTACACCTTC; CDR3 protein: CASSTSASDYGYTF
clone size: -; J gene: TRBJ2-7; V gene: TRBV19; D gene: -; CDR3 DNA: TGTGCCAGTAGTATAGGAGGTCTCTCCTACGAGCAGTACTTC; CDR3 protein: CASSIGGLSYEQYF
clone size: -; J gene: TRBJ1-1; V gene: TRBV9; D gene: -; CDR3 DNA: TGTGCCAGCAGCGTAAGCGCCCAGGGCACTGAAGCTTTCTTT; CDR3 protein: CASSVSAQGTEAFF
clone size: -; J gene: TRBJ2-7; V gene: TRBV6-5; D gene: -; CDR3 DNA: TGTGCCAGCAGCCCTGCCCTGTACGAGCAGTACTTC; CDR3 protein: CASSPALYEQYF
clone size: -; J gene: TRBJ1-5; V gene: TRBV7-2; D gene: -; CDR3 DNA: TGTGCCAGCAGCTTAGCGACCGGCGAGGGTCAGCCCCAGCATTTT; CDR3 protein: CASSLATGEGQPQHF